This TCR beta chain emerged from a study of preoperative IRX-2 immunotherapy in early breast cancer. Documented treatment: preoperative locoregional IRX-2 cytokine immunotherapy. Patients received preoperative, locoregional IRX-2 cytokine immunotherapy in a phase Ib study. Repertoires were generated with immunoSEQ multiplex PCR, while TCRdb's copy carries only in-frame clones and drops some. The sample holds about 26,000 clones, 75% seen once. The source of this sequence is a human donor with breast cancer. Sequences were derived from lymph node tissue, sampled after IRX-2 immunotherapy.

The chain's CDR3 is CASRRDGNTGELFF. CDR3 bases: TGTGCCAGCAGGCGGGACGGTAACACCGGGGAGCTGTTTTTT. V gene TRBV11-3 combines with J gene TRBJ2-2, with D tentatively TRBD2 (6 bases). CDR1 is SGHNT and CDR2 is YENEEA in the germline V gene. This CDR3 has 14 amino acids. Trimming pared 6 bases from V and 2 bases from J, leaving 10 bases between.